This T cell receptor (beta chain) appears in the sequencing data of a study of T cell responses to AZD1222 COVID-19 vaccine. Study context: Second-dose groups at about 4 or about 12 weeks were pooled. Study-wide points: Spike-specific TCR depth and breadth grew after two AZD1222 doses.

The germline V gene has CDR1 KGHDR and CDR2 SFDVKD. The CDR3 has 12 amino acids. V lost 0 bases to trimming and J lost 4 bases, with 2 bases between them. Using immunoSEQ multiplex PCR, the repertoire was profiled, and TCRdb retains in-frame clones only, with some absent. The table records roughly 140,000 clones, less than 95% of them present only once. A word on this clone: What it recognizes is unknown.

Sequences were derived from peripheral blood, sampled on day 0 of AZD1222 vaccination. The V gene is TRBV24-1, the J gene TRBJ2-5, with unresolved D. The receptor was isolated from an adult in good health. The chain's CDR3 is CATSDLLETQYF. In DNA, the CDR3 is TGTGCCACCAGTGATTTGTTAGAGACCCAGTACTTC.